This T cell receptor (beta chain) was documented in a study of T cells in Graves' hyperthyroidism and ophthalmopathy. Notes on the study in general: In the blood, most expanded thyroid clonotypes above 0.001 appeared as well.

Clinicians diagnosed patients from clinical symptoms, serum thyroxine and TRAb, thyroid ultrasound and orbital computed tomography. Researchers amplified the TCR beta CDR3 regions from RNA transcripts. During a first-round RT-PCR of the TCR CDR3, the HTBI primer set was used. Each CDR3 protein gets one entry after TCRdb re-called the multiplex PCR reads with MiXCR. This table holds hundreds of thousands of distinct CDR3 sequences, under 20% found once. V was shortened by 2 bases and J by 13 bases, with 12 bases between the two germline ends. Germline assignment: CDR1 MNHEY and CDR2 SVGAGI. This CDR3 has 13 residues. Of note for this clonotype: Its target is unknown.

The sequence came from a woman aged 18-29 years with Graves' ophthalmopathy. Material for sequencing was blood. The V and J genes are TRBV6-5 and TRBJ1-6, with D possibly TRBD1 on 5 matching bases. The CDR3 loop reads CASSYGRVGPLHF. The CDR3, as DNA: TGTGCCAGCAGTTACGGCAGGGTAGGGCCCCTCCACTTT.